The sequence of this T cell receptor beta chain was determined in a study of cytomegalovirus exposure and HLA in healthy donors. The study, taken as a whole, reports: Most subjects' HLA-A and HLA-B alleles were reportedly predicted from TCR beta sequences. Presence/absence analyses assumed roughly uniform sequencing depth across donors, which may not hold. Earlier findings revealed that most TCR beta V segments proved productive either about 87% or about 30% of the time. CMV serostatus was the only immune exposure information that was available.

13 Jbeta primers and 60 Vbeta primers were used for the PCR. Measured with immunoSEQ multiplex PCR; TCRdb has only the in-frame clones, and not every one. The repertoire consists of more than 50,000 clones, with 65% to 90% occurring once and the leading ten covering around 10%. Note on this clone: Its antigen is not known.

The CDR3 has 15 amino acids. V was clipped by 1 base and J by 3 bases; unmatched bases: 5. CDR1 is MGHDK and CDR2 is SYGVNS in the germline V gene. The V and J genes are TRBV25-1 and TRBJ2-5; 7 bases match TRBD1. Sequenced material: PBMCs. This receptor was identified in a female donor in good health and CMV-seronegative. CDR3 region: CASSEWRTGEETQYF. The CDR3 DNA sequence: TGTGCCAGCAGTGAATGGCGGACAGGTGAAGAGACCCAGTACTTC.